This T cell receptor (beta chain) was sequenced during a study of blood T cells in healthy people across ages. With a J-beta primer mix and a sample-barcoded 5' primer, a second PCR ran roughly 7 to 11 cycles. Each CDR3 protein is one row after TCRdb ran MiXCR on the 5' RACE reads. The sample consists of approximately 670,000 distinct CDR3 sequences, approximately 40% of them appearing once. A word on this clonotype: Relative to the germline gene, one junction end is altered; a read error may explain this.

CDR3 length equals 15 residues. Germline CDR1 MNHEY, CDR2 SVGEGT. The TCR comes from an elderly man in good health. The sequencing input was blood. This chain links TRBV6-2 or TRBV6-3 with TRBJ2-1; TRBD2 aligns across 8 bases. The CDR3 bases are TGTGCTAGCAGTTCCGGACTAGCCCTCAACAATGAGCAGTTCTTC. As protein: CASSSGLALNNEQFF.